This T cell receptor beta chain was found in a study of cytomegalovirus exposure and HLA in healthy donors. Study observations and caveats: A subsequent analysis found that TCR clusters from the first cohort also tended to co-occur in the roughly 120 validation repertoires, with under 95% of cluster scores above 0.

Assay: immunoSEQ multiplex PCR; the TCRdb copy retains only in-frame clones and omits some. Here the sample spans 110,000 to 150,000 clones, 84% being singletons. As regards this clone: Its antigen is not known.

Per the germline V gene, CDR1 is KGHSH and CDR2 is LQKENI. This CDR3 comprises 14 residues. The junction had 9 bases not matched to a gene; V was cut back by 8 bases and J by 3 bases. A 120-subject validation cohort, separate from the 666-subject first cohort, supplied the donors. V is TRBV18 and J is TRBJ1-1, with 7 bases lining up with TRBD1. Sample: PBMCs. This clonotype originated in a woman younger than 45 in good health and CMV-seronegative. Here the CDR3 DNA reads TGTGCCAGCCTCGAGGACAGGCCTGACACTGAAGCTTTCTTT. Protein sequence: CASLEDRPDTEAFF.